This TCR beta chain was recorded in a study of monozygotic twins with inflammatory bowel disease (dated by TCRdb to the late 2010s). In terms of the full investigation: The complete study included approximately 28 monozygotic twin pairs: 19 IBD-discordant Danish pairs and nine German pairs, of which four were IBD-concordant and five were IBD-discordant. The search for disease-associated traits relied mainly on comparing IBD patients with their genetically identical healthy co-twins within discordant pairs. Each individual had, on average, about 151 000 unique TCRalpha sequences and 181 000 unique TCRbeta sequences available for analysis. Study-wide findings and limitations: The results gave no support for a single strong signal or clonotype linked to IBD. Measured by the inverse Simpson index, TCRbeta repertoire diversity was lower in IBD patients than in their healthy co-twins. No difference in repertoire similarity was observed between concordant and discordant twins, possibly owing to limited statistical power. Because patients were on differing immunosuppressive treatments, the repertoires may have picked up extra background noise and inter-individual variability. The analysis was unable to tell different T cell subtypes apart. Fewer clonotypes were shared with other individuals by IBD patients than by healthy twins, most markedly in patients showing signs of disease activity.

Via the germline V gene (reference sequence), CDR1 is SGHNT and CDR2 YYREEE. The CDR3 holds 15 amino acids from the cysteine to the phenylalanine. The protein alone is recorded here. The method behind the library was 5' RACE. Preparation of each TCR library used around 3.5 ug of total RNA. cDNA was synthesized with SMARTScribe reverse transcriptase in eight separate reactions per sample. During cDNA synthesis, template switching introduced unique molecular identifiers that contained a 6-nucleotide sample barcode. Amplification of TCRalpha and TCRbeta cDNA involved two nested PCRs of 16 and 9 cycles, and each PCR was followed by bead purification. Before amplification, the cDNA was both treated with uracil DNA-glycosylase and purified with the QIAquick PCR purification kit. The second PCR added Illumina TruSeq-compatible adapters along with sample-specific barcodes. TapeStation and Qubit were used to check library quality and concentration, and 4.5 to 6.5 ng of each library was pooled. The pooled libraries were sequenced with 2 x 100 bp reads and custom sequencing primers on an Illumina HiSeq2500 single-index Rapid Run. In the original analysis: MiGEC version 1.2.6 was used for UMI-based consensus assembly to correct PCR and sequencing errors. MiXCR version 2.1.1 was used to carry out V(D)J alignment, clonotype assembly and CDR3 extraction. Gene usage, clonotype sharing and MAIT/NKT TCR abundance were normalised by analysing the top 1000, 10 000 and 20 000 clonotypes per sample. After downsampling to 27 000 UMIs, diversity was calculated as the inverse Simpson index using the vegan R package. Paired Mann-Whitney U tests on discordant twin pairs were used, with Benjamini-Hochberg multiple-testing correction. TCRdb reanalyzed the reads, keeping one entry per CDR3 protein sequence and omitting DNA. What appears here as the V and J calls and clone size reflects TCRdb's work, not the paper's. The table for this sample shows approximately 85,000 distinct CDR3 sequences. The ten largest account for around 7.2% of the sample.

From each donor, a roughly 2.7 ml peripheral blood sample was collected into PAXgene tubes and kept at -80 degrees C. Without T cell sorting, total RNA was isolated from whole blood using the PAXgene blood miRNA kit on an automated QIAcube. Peripheral blood from monozygotic twin pairs who were concordant or discordant for inflammatory bowel disease underwent deep TCRalpha and TCRbeta repertoire profiling using unique molecular barcoding. For every twin pair, smoking habits were documented, and each individual was categorised as a current, former or never smoker. As regards this clonotype: Its antigen remains unidentified.

This receptor chain uses TRBV5-4 and TRBJ1-6. What was sequenced was blood. The TCR was taken from a human donor with ulcerative colitis or Crohn's disease, or a healthy co-twin of an affected twin (not recorded which). The CDR3 region reads CASSFWPGDNSPLHF. The entire variable domain, with the stretches around the CDR3 drawn from the reference TRBV5-4 and TRBJ1-6 proteins, is ETGVTQSPTHLIKTRGQQVTLRCSSQSGHNTVSWYQQALGQGPQFIFQYYREEENGRGNFPPRFSGLQFPNYSSELNVNALELDDSALYLCASSFWPGDNSPLHFGNGTRLTVT.